The rows below give T cell receptor beta chains drawn from one sample of a study of T-cell reconstitution after alpha-beta-depleted transplantation in children. TCRdb used MiXCR to reprocess the PCR reads, holding one entry per CDR3 protein. The table has fewer than 550,000 distinct CDR3 sequences, over 9.5% seen once; the top ten hold 2% to 2.5%. Sequences were derived from PBMCs, sampled before TCRalphabeta/CD19-depleted stem cell transplant. These receptors were collected from a child aged 2 to 15 with inherited bone marrow failure, due to receive a stem cell transplant. Both conserved end residues are part of each CDR3. Each record gives: CDR3 DNA, CDR3 protein, clone size, V gene, D gene, J gene. D genes are given only for firm matches. Rows give clone size only sometimes, using once, few, many, or a class for an expanded clone.

TGTGCCAGCAGCCAAAGTTTCCCGGGGGCAGGCTCCTACAATGAGCAGTTCTTC CASSQSFPGAGSYNEQFF . TRBV11-2 . TRBJ2-1
TGTGCCAGCAGCTTTCGGGGGCTTGGGTATGGCTACACCTTC CASSFRGLGYGYTF many TRBV11-2 . TRBJ1-2
TGTGCCAGCAGCCCTGGACAACTCCCGCATGCCAAAAACATTCAGTACTTC CASSPGQLPHAKNIQYF . TRBV28 . TRBJ2-4
TGCAGTGCTAGTAGGCGTAATAACAATGAGCAGTTCTTC CSASRRNNNEQFF . TRBV20-1 . TRBJ2-1
TGCAGCGTTGAACAGGGGGATGGAGTAGAGACCCAGTACTTC CSVEQGDGVETQYF many TRBV29-1 TRBD1 TRBJ2-5
TGCGCCAGCAGCTTGGATACGAACACCGGGGAGCTGTTTTTT CASSLDTNTGELFF many TRBV5-1 . TRBJ2-2
TGCGCCAGCAGCTCCAACAGGGGATCCCACGAGCAGTACTTC CASSSNRGSHEQYF many TRBV10-1 TRBD1 TRBJ2-7
TGTGCCATCAGTGAGTCACAGGGAGGAAGCAATCAGCCCCAGCATTTT CAISESQGGSNQPQHF many TRBV10-3 . TRBJ1-5
TGCAGTGCTAGCCATCAGGGGCTCTATGGCTACACCTTC CSASHQGLYGYTF few TRBV20-1 . TRBJ1-2
TGTGCCAGCACGTCAGCCACGATCCTTTACGAGCAGTACTTC CASTSATILYEQYF many TRBV28 . TRBJ2-7
TGCAGCGTTGAAGGGAGAGCGGGAGAGTTCCCAAACAATGAGCAGTTCTTC CSVEGRAGEFPNNEQFF few TRBV29-1 TRBD2 TRBJ2-1
TGCGCCAGCAGCTTGGATGTGACCGGGGAGCTGTTTTTT CASSLDVTGELFF many TRBV5-1 . TRBJ2-2
TGCAGCGTCCTACCTTACAGGGGGGATGAAAAACTGTTTTTT CSVLPYRGDEKLFF many TRBV29-1 TRBD1 TRBJ1-4
TGTGCCAGCAGCCAAGTTGATTACCTCTATGGCTACACCTTC CASSQVDYLYGYTF many TRBV14 . TRBJ1-2
TGCGCCAGCAGTTGGGGGACTAGCGGGAGGTCGCAGTTCTTC CASSWGTSGRSQFF few TRBV10-2 TRBD2 TRBJ2-1
TGCGCCAGCAGCTCACCGGGACTAGGATTCAACAATGAGCAGTTCTTC CASSSPGLGFNNEQFF few TRBV5-1 TRBD2 TRBJ2-1
TGCAGTGCTAGTGCCGGGACTAGCGGGACGACCACAGATACGCAGTATTTT CSASAGTSGTTTDTQYF many TRBV20-1 TRBD2 TRBJ2-3
TGTGCCAGCAGCCGCAGTCCGGGACAGGCGAACACCGGGGAGCTGTCTTTT CASSRSPGQANTGELSF . TRBV3-1 TRBD1 TRBJ2-2
TGTGCCAGCAGTTCCACCAAAGCTTTCTTT CASSSTKAFF many TRBV12-3/TRBV12-4 . TRBJ1-1
TGTGCCAGTAGGAAAGCGGGAGTGCCGTACGAGCAGTACTTC CASRKAGVPYEQYF . TRBV19 TRBD2 TRBJ2-7
TGCGCCAGCAGCCAAGATTGGGCTAGCGGGAGTGAATCCTACAATGAGCAGTTCTTC CASSQDWASGSESYNEQFF many TRBV4-3 TRBD2 TRBJ2-1
TGTGCCAGCAGCCCACGATGGGGCAGCTACAATGAGCAGTTCTTC CASSPRWGSYNEQFF . TRBV7-2 . TRBJ2-1
TGCAGTGCTAGAGGAACGGGGACTAGCGATCCCTACGAGCAGTACTTC CSARGTGTSDPYEQYF . TRBV20-1 TRBD2 TRBJ2-7
TGTGCCGGACAAGGGACGACGAACACTGAAGCTTTCTTT CAGQGTTNTEAFF few TRBV6-6 . TRBJ1-1
TGCGCCAGCAGCCAAGAGAAGTCAGGTTTCACTGAAGCTTTCTTT CASSQEKSGFTEAFF many TRBV4-3 . TRBJ1-1
TGTGCCAGCAGCGTACACAGGGGGGGTACGAACACCGGGGAGCTGTTTTTT CASSVHRGGTNTGELFF many TRBV7-9 . TRBJ2-2
TGCGCCAGCAGGGGACTAGCTTACAATGAGCAGTTCTTC CASRGLAYNEQFF many TRBV5-1 TRBD2 TRBJ2-1
TGTGCCAGCAGTTACCCCCGGAGGTATGGGCGGTCCTACAATGAGCAGTTCTTC CASSYPRRYGRSYNEQFF many TRBV6-2/TRBV6-3 . TRBJ2-1
TGCAGTGTCACAGGGGAGGGCTACAATCAGCCCCAGCATTTT CSVTGEGYNQPQHF few TRBV20-1 TRBD1 TRBJ1-5